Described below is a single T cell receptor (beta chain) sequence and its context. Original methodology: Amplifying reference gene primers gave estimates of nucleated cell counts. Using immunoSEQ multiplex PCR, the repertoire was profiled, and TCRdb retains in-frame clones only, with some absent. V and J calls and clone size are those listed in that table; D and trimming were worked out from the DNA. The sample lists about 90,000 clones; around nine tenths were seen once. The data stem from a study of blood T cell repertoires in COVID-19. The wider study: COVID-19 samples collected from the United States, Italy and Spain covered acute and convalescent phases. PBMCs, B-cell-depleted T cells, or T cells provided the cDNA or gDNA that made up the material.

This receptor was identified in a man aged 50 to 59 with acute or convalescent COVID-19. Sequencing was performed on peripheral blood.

The CDR3 DNA reads as TGTGCCAGCAGACGCACAGATAACACTGAAGCTTTCTTT. Its protein is CASRRTDNTEAFF. The rearrangement uses TRBV12-3 or TRBV12-4 and TRBJ1-1; D remains ambiguous. CDR3 length equals 13 residues. Trimming shortened V by 6 bases and J by 2 bases, and 10 bases separated the two germline ends.